What follows are 10 T cell receptor beta chains derived from one specimen sequenced in a study of long-term antiretroviral therapy in people with HIV. With survey level as its setting, the immunoSEQ assay was v3.0. TCRdb's copy holds only in-frame clones and misses some; the assay was immunoSEQ multiplex PCR. The sample carries approximately 23,000 clones, 81% recorded once. The source material was unsorted PBMCs, sampled 1.5 years after starting antiretroviral therapy. These receptors originate from a man aged 30 to 45 with HIV.

V usage is TRBV4-1 and J usage is TRBJ2-2; D ambiguous. The V gene lost 0 bases and the J gene lost 11 bases, with 7 bases spanning the gap. This CDR3 comprises 12 residues. Per the germline V gene, CDR1 is MGHRA and CDR2 is YSYEKL. The CDR3 spells CASSQEVGELFF. CDR3 DNA: TGCGCCAGCAGCCAAGAAGTTGGCGAGCTGTTTTTT.

The chain joins TRBV19 to TRBJ1-2; TRBD1 aligns across 7 bases. V trimming: 2 bases; J trimming: 1 base; junction bases outside the gene matches: 1. The CDR3 contains 14 residues. The germline V gene encodes CDR1 LNHDA and CDR2 SQIVND (reference sequence). CDR3 nucleotides: TGTGCCAGTAGTATACAGGGGGGTAACTATGGCTACACCTTC. It is translated as CASSIQGGNYGYTF.

The chain employs TRBV19 and TRBJ2-1; no clear D. This CDR3 contains 13 residues. Germline CDR1 and CDR2: LNHDA and SQIVND (reference sequence). Trimming took off 7 bases at V and 6 bases at J, with 13 bases between the two ends. The CDR3 DNA is TGTGCCAGTACTGGGGAAGAACGCAATGAGCAGTTCTTC. As protein: CASTGEERNEQFF.

In its sample, this clone was seen a few times. The chain uses TRBV7-9 and TRBJ1-5; possibly TRBD1 for D (5 bases). Germline V gene lookup returns CDR1 SEHNR and CDR2 FQNEAQ (reference sequence). This CDR3 is built from 15 residues. V lost 5 bases, J lost 3 bases, and 14 bases lay in between. DNA of the CDR3: TGTGCCAGCAGCCCTATCGACAGCCACAATCAGCCCCAGCATTTT. It specifies CASSPIDSHNQPQHF.

The chain is built from TRBV7-9 and TRBJ1-2, with D maybe TRBD1 (5 bases). The germline gives CDR1 SEHNR, CDR2 FQNEAQ (reference sequence). The V and J ends lost 5 bases and 5 bases respectively, with 18 bases between them. The CDR3 totals 15 residues. The CDR3 protein is CASSHGGGMGYGYTF. The DNA of the CDR3 is TGTGCCAGCAGCCATGGGGGGGGAATGGGGTATGGCTACACCTTC.

The chain joins TRBV28 to TRBJ2-1; the match to TRBD2 covers 9 bases. The germline V gene encodes CDR1 MDHEN and CDR2 SYDVKM. This CDR3 is built from 16 residues. V shed 1 base and J 7 bases; nucleotides not matched to a gene: 8. CDR3 in amino acids: CASSLYLREGRNEQFF. The CDR3 DNA sequence: TGTGCCAGCAGTTTATACTTGCGGGAGGGCCGGAATGAGCAGTTCTTC.

V usage is TRBV28 and J usage is TRBJ1-1; unclear D gene. This CDR3 spans 14 amino acids. CDR1 is MDHEN and CDR2 is SYDVKM in the germline V gene. V was pared by 6 bases and J by 0 bases, with 11 bases between. The CDR3 DNA reads TGTGCCAGCAGCAAATCTGGTTTGAACACTGAAGCTTTCTTT. Translating gives CASSKSGLNTEAFF.

This chain uses TRBV10-3 with TRBJ2-3, with D possibly TRBD2 on 7 matching bases. V was trimmed by 0 bases and J by 3 bases, leaving 13 bases between them. CDR3 size: 16 residues. Looked up from germline, CDR1 is ENHRY and CDR2 is SYGVKD. CDR3 protein: CAISESKGGQTDTQYF. The CDR3 DNA sequence: TGTGCCATCAGTGAGTCGAAGGGGGGGCAGACAGATACGCAGTATTTT.

The rearrangement uses TRBV30 and TRBJ1-2; maybe TRBD1 (5 bases). CDR1 is GTSNPN, CDR2 SVGIG, per germline (reference sequence). The CDR3 has 14 residues. Trimming stripped 1 base from V and 7 bases from J, with 16 bases between. CDR3 nucleotide sequence: TGTGCCTGGAGTGCCTCCAACAGGCGGAGTGGCTACACCTTC. It encodes CAWSASNRRSGYTF. Complete variable domain (other parts from reference TRBV30 and TRBJ1-2): SQTIHQWPATLVQPVGSPLSLECTVEGTSNPNLYWYRQAAGRGLQLLFYSVGIGQISSEVPQNLSASRPQDRQFILSSKKLLLSDSGFYLCAWSASNRRSGYTFGSGTRLTVV.

This rearrangement joins TRBV18 to TRBJ2-7; 7 bases line up with TRBD1. The V and J ends lost 5 bases and 4 bases, in that order; junction bases with no gene match: 5. The CDR3 runs to 13 residues. The germline V gene has CDR1 KGHSH and CDR2 LQKENI. The CDR3 spells CASSSGQQYEQYF. The CDR3 DNA reads as TGTGCCAGCTCATCGGGACAGCAATACGAGCAGTACTTC.